This is a list of T cell receptor beta chains from one sample in a study of blood T cell repertoires in COVID-19. Libraries were prepared by immunoSEQ multiplex PCR; TCRdb keeps only in-frame clonotypes and omits some of them. The table lists roughly 130,000 clones, approximately 88% of them singletons. The sequencing input was peripheral blood. Every receptor here comes from a man aged 60 to 69 with active or convalescent COVID-19. CDR3s include the opening cysteine and the closing phenylalanine or tryptophan.

CATSDRTSRGTDTQYF TRBV24-1
CSASIVPSGVPLVVQFF TRBV20-1
CASSLFIQGNYEQYF TRBV7-2
CASGLAGAFRTQYF TRBV12-5
CASRGQGVSTDTQYF TRBV2
CASSDWTSGRSSYEQYF TRBV6-4
CATSRDPLVSHEQYF TRBV15
CASSLSGQGNQPQHF TRBV28
CASRQGRNEKLFF TRBV5-1
CASSPGSGSNTEAFF TRBV18
CASSQGQGNTEAFF TRBV18